What follows is one T cell receptor beta chain and its context. This record belongs to a study of blood T cell repertoires in COVID-19. Per the study methods: The authors estimated nucleated cell counts from reference gene primer amplification. TCRdb's copy holds only in-frame clones and misses some; the assay was immunoSEQ multiplex PCR. That table supplies the V and J calls and clone size; D and trimming were determined from the DNA. The data contain 55,000 to 85,000 clones, 81% of them singletons. Per the germline V gene, CDR1 is LNHDA and CDR2 is SQIVND (reference sequence). The CDR3 totals 18 residues. V shed 2 bases and J shed 5 bases, with 25 bases lying between them.

Sequences were obtained from peripheral blood. This TCR came from a woman in her seventies with acute or convalescent COVID-19. The chain joins TRBV19 to TRBJ2-7, with D tentatively TRBD1 (5 bases). The chain's CDR3 is CASSIFPPLGAKGDEQYF. CDR3 nucleotides: TGTGCCAGTAGTATATTCCCGCCTCTCGGCGCGAAAGGGGACGAGCAGTACTTC.